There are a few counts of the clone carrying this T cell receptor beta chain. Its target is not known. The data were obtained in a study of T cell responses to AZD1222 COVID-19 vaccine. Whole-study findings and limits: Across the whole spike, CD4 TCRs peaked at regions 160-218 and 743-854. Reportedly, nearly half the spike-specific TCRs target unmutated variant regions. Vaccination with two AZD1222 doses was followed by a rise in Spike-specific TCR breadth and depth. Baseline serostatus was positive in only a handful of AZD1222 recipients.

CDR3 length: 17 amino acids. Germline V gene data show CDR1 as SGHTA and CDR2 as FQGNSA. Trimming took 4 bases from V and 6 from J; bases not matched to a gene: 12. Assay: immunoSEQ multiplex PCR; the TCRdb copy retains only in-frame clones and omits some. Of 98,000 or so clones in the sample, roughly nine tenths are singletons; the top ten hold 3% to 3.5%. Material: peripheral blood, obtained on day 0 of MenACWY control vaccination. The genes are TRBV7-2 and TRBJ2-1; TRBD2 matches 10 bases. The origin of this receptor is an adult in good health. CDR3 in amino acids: CASSSKRAASGGNEQFF. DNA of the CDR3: TGTGCCAGCAGCTCAAAGAGGGCGGCTAGCGGGGGCAATGAGCAGTTCTTC.